This T cell receptor (beta chain) was observed in a study of blood T cell repertoires in COVID-19. Whole-study context: Acute-phase and convalescent COVID-19 samples originated in the United States, Italy and Spain. The cDNA or gDNA used as material had been derived from T cells, B-cell-depleted T cells, or PBMCs.

The V and J ends lost 3 bases and 8 bases, in that order; junction bases with no gene match: 7. This CDR3 has 13 amino acids. The V gene's germline CDR1 is SGHRS and CDR2 YFSETQ. Authors' data handling: Nucleated cell counts were estimated from reference gene primer amplification. Produced via immunoSEQ multiplex PCR; TCRdb's table is partial and in-frame only. The DNA was the basis for D and trimming; V, J and clone size are from that table. The sample shows 150,000 to 200,000 clones, around four fifths of them seen only once. Enrolled during active infection, Seattle patients were then followed longitudinally.

The source is a man in his 60s with COVID-19, enrolled during active disease. The genes are TRBV5-1 and TRBJ1-1, with 7 positions matching TRBD1. The sample taken for sequencing was peripheral blood. DNA for the CDR3: TGCGCCAGCAGCTCCGGGACAGCCGGAGAAGCTTTCTTT. Protein product: CASSSGTAGEAFF.